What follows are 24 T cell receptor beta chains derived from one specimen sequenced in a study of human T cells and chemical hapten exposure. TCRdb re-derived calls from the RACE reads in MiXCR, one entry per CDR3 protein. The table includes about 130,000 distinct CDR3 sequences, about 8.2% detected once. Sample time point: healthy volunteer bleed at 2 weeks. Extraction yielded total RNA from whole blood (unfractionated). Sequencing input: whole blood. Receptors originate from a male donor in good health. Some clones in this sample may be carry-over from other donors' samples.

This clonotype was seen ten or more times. Here the CDR3 reads CSVEVGTGGNEQYF. CDR3 bases: TGCAGCGTTGAGGTTGGGACAGGGGGCAACGAGCAGTACTTC. The chain employs TRBV29-1 and TRBJ2-7, with TRBD1 matching 12 bases. CDR1 is SQVTM, CDR2 ANQGSEA, per germline. The length of the CDR3 is 14 residues. The ends lost 3 bases at V and 5 bases at J; junction bases unmatched: 5.

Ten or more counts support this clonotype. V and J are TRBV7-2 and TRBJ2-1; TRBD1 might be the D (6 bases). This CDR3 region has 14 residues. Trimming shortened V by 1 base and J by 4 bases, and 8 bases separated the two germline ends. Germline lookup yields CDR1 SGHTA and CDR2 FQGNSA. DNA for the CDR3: TGTGCCAGCAGCTTAGGGACAGAGTACAATGAGCAGTTCTTC. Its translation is CASSLGTEYNEQFF.

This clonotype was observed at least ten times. CDR3 in DNA: TGCAGTGCTTCCTCCGGGACAGGGTTTAATTCACCCCTCCACTTT. The encoded protein is CSASSGTGFNSPLHF. The genes are TRBV20-1 and TRBJ1-6, with 9 bases lining up with TRBD1. Germline V gene sequence: CDR1 DFQATT, CDR2 SNEGSKA (reference sequence). CDR3 length equals 15 residues. J lost 6 bases, V lost 5 bases, and 8 bases had no gene match.

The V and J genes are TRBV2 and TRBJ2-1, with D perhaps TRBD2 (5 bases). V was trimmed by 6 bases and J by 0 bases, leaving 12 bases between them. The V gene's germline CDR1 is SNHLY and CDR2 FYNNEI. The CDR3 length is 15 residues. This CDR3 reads CASSPGLLSYNEQFF. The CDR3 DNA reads TGTGCCAGCAGCCCTGGACTCCTCTCCTACAATGAGCAGTTCTTC.

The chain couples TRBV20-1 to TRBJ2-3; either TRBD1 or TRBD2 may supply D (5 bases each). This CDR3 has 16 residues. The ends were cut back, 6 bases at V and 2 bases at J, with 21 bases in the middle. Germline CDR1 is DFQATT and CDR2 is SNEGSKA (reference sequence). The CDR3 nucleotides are TGCAGTGCCATCCGGACCGGGACCGCCGTCACAGATACGCAGTATTTT. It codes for CSAIRTGTAVTDTQYF.

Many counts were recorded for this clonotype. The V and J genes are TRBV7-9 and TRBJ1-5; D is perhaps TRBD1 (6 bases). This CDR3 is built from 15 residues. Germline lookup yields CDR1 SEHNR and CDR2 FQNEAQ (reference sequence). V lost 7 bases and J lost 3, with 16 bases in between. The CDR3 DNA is TGTGCCAGCACCACAGGGCAGGGTGACAATCAGCCCCAGCATTTT. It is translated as CASTTGQGDNQPQHF.

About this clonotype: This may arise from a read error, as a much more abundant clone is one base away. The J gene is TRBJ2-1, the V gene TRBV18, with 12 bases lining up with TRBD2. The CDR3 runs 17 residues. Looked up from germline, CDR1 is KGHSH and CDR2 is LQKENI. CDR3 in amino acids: CASSPVTSGGLYNEQLF. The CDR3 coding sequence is TGTGCCAGCTCACCAGTGACTAGCGGGGGCCTCTACAATGAGCAGTTATTC.

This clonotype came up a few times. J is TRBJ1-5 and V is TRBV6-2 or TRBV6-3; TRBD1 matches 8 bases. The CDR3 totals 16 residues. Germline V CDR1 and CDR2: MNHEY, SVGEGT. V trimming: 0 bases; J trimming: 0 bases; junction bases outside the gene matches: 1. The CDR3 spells CASSYSGTGSNQPQHF. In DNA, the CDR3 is TGTGCCAGCAGTTACTCGGGGACAGGTAGCAATCAGCCCCAGCATTTT.

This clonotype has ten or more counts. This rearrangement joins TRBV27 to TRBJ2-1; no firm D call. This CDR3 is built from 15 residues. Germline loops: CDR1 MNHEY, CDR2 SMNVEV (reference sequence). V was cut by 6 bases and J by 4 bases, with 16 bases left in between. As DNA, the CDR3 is TGTGCCAGCAGCTCCGGGTCCCCAGTTTACAATGAGCAGTTCTTC. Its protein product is CASSSGSPVYNEQFF.

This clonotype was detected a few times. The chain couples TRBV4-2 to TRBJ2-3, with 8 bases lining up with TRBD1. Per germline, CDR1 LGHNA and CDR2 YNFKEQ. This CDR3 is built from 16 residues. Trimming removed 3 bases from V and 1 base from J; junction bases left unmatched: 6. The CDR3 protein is CASSQLGQGGTDTQYF. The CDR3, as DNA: TGTGCCAGCAGCCAGTTAGGACAGGGCGGCACAGATACGCAGTATTTT.

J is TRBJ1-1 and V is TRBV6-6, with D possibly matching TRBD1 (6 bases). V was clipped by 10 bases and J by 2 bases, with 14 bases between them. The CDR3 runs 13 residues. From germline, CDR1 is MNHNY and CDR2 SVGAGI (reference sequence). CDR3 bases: TGTGCCATCTCGTGGACAGACAACACTGAAGCTTTCTTT. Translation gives CAISWTDNTEAFF.

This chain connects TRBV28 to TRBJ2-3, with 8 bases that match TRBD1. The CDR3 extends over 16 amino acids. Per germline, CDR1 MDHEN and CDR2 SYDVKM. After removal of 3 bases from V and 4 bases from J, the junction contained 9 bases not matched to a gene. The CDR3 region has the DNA TGTGCCAGCAGTTTGGGGGGCAGGGGGCGCCCAGATACGCAGTATTTT. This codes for CASSLGGRGRPDTQYF.

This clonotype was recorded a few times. This CDR3 reads CASSVGLPVTGANEQYF. The DNA of the CDR3 is TGTGCCAGCAGCGTAGGTCTGCCGGTAACAGGGGCGAACGAGCAGTACTTC. V gene TRBV9 combines with J gene TRBJ2-7; the match to TRBD1 covers 7 bases. Germline V gene data show CDR1 as SGDLS and CDR2 as YYNGEE. CDR3 length equals 17 residues. With 0 bases clipped from V and 5 bases from J, the junction kept 14 bases outside the gene matches.

CDR3 DNA sequence: TGCAGTGCTAGAGGGCAGCAAGAGACCCAGTACTTC. Residues: CSARGQQETQYF. This chain joins TRBV20-1 and TRBJ2-5; D is unresolved. V lost 1 base and J lost 2, with 5 bases in between. CDR1 DFQATT and CDR2 SNEGSKA come from the germline V gene (reference sequence). The CDR3 runs to 12 residues.

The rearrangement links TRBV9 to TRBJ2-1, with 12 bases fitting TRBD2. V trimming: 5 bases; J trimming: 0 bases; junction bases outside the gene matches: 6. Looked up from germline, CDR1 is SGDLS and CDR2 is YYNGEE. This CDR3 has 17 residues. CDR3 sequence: CASSLAGGGRSYNEQFF. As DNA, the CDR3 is TGTGCCAGCAGTCTAGCGGGAGGGGGGCGCTCCTACAATGAGCAGTTCTTC.

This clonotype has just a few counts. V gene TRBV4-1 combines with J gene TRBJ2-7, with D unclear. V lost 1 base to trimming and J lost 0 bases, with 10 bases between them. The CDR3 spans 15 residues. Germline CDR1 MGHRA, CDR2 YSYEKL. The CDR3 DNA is TGCGCCAGCAGCCAAGTTCAGGCTTCCTCCTACGAGCAGTACTTC. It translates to CASSQVQASSYEQYF.

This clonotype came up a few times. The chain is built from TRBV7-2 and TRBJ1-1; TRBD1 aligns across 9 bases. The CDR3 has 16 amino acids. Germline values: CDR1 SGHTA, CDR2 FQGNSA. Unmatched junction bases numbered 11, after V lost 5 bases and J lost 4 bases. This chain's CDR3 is CASSAETGGRGTEAFF. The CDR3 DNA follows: TGTGCCAGCAGCGCCGAGACAGGGGGAAGGGGCACTGAAGCTTTCTTT.

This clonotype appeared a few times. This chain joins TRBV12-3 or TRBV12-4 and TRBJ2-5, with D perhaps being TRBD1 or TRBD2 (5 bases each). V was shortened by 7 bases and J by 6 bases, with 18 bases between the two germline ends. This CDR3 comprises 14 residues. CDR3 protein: CASTPRDGGQTQYF. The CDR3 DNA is TGTGCCAGCACCCCCCGGGACGGCGGGCAGACCCAGTACTTC.

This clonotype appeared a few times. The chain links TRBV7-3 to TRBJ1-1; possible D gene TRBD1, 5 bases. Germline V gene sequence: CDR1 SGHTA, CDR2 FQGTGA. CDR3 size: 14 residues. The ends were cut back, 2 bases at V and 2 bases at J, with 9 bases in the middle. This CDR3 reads CASSLQGTNTEAFF. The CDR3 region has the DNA TGTGCCAGCAGCTTACAGGGTACAAACACTGAAGCTTTCTTT.

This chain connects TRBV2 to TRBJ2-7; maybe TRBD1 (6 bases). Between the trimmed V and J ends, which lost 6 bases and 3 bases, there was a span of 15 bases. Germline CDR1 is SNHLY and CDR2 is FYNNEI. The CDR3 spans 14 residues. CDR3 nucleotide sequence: TGTGCCAGCAGACGGACAGCGAGGAACTACGAGCAGTACTTC. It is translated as CASRRTARNYEQYF.

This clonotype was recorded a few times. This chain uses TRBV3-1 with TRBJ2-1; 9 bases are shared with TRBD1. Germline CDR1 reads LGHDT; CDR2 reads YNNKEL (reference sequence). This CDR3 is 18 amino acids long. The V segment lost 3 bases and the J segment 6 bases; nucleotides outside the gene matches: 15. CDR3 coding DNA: TGTGCCAGCAGCCAGCTCCTAAGCCGGGACAGGGAAAGCAATGAGCAGTTCTTC. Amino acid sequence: CASSQLLSRDRESNEQFF.

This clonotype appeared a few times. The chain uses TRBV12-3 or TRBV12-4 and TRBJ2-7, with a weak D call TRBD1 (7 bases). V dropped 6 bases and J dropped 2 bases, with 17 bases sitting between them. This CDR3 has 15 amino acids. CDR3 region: CASSPLQGGPYEQYF. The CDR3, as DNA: TGTGCCAGCAGCCCCCTCCAGGGGGGACCCTACGAGCAGTACTTC.

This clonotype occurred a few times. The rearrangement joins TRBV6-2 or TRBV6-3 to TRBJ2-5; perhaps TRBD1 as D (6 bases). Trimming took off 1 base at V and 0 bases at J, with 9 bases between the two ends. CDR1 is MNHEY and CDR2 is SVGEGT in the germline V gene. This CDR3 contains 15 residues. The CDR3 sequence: CASSYWTVYQETQYF. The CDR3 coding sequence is TGTGCCAGCAGTTACTGGACAGTGTACCAAGAGACCCAGTACTTC.

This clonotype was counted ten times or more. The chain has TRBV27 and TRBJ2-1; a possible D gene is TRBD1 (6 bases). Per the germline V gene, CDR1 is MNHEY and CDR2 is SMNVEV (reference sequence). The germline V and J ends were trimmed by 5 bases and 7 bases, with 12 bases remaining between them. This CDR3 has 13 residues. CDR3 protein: CASSATGLNEQFF. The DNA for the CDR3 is TGTGCCAGCAGTGCCACAGGGTTGAATGAGCAGTTCTTC.